These T cell receptor beta chains were read from a single sample in a study of blood T cell repertoires in COVID-19. Libraries were prepared by immunoSEQ multiplex PCR; TCRdb keeps only in-frame clonotypes and omits some of them. The sample has 70,000 to 85,000 clones; roughly 86% are singletons. The sample taken for sequencing was peripheral blood. These receptors came from a human donor in a cohort sampled during active COVID-19. CDR3s include the opening cysteine and the closing phenylalanine or tryptophan. A D gene is named only where the DNA matches it firmly. Not all rows give a size; the values are once, few, many and, for expanded clones, a class.

j_call clone_size d_call v_call cdr3_nt cdr3_aa
TRBJ1-2 large . TRBV3-1/TRBV3-2 TGTGCCAGCAGCCAAGGTTCCGCTGAGCGGGCTTACTATGGCTACACCTTC CASSQGSAERAYYGYTF
TRBJ2-7 . TRBD1 TRBV6-2/TRBV6-3 TGTGCCAGCAGTTACGAATCTTCTGGCAGGGGGCGGAGGTACTTC CASSYESSGRGRRYF
TRBJ2-1 medium-sized TRBD2 TRBV7-8 TGTGCCAGCAGCTTAGCAACTAGCGGGTTAAATGAGCAGTTCTTC CASSLATSGLNEQFF
TRBJ2-5 few TRBD2 TRBV7-2 TGTGCCAGCAGCTTATTCGGGGGGGCAGAGACCCAGTACTTC CASSLFGGAETQYF
TRBJ2-3 . . TRBV9 TGTGCCAGCGCGCCCACAGATACGCAGTATTTT CASAPTDTQYF
TRBJ2-3 . TRBD2 TRBV19 TGTGCCAGTAGTCCTAGACTAGCGGGGAATACGCAGTATTTT CASSPRLAGNTQYF
TRBJ2-7 . TRBD1 TRBV19 TGTGCCAGTAGTAAGACCGGGACAGGGACGCCCTACGAGCAGTACTTC CASSKTGTGTPYEQYF
TRBJ2-7 once TRBD1 TRBV5-5 TGTGCCAGCAGCTTGGCAGGGACAGTTGCCTACGAGCAGTACTTC CASSLAGTVAYEQYF
TRBJ2-5 . . TRBV7-2 TGTGCCAGCAGCTTAGTTTTCGGAGAGACCCAGTACTTC CASSLVFGETQYF
TRBJ1-6 . TRBD1 TRBV18 TGTGCCAGCTCACCAACAAGACAGGGGCCGAGCTCCTATAATTCACCCCTCCACTTT CASSPTRQGPSSYNSPLHF
TRBJ1-2 once TRBD1 TRBV11-2 TGTGCCAGCAGAACTCCGGGACAGGGGTACTATGGCTACACCTTC CASRTPGQGYYGYTF
TRBJ1-3 . . TRBV2 TGTGCCAGCAGTAAACAGGGTCCTGGAAACACCATATATTTT CASSKQGPGNTIYF
TRBJ2-2 . . TRBV25-1 TGTGCCAGCAGTGAGAACCAGGGTATGGGCACCGGGGAGCTGTTTTTT CASSENQGMGTGELFF
TRBJ1-1 . TRBD1 TRBV6-5 TGTGCCAGCAGTTCAAAACAGGGGGCGGACACTGAAGCTTTCTTT CASSSKQGADTEAFF
TRBJ1-4 . TRBD1 TRBV7-9 TGTGCCAGCAGCCCGGGACAGGGGGCGCGGGAAAAACTGTTTTTT CASSPGQGAREKLFF
TRBJ1-5 . TRBD1 TRBV2 TGTGCCAGCAGCGCCGGGACAGGGGGTTATAGCAATCAGCCCCAGCATTTT CASSAGTGGYSNQPQHF
TRBJ2-2 once TRBD2 TRBV5-5 TGTGCCAGCAGCCGGACTAGCGCGAACACCGGGGAGCTGTTTTTT CASSRTSANTGELFF
TRBJ2-2 . TRBD2 TRBV19 TGTGCCAGTAGTATAGGACTAGCGGGGGGGCTGGGCACCGGGGAGCTGTTTTTT CASSIGLAGGLGTGELFF
TRBJ2-1 . TRBD1 TRBV5-4 TGTGCCAGCAGCCGGGACAGGGCTTATGATGAGCAGTTCTTC CASSRDRAYDEQFF
TRBJ2-5 medium-sized TRBD2 TRBV18 TGTGCCAGCTCAGATCTAGCGGGGCCCCAAGAGACCCAGTACTTC CASSDLAGPQETQYF
TRBJ1-2 . . TRBV7-2 TGTGCCAGCAGCTTAGGAGGAGGGCAGGCTAACTATGGCTACACCTTC CASSLGGGQANYGYTF
TRBJ2-7 . . TRBV6-2/TRBV6-3 TGTGCCAGCAGTGCCAACCGGGACACCCTCCACGAGCAGTACTTC CASSANRDTLHEQYF
TRBJ1-6 once . TRBV7-2 TGTGCCAGCAGCTTAGTGGCGGCAAGCTCCTATAATTCACCCCTCCACTTT CASSLVAASSYNSPLHF
TRBJ2-7 . TRBD1 TRBV10-1 TGCGCCAGCCCCGGGACAGGGGGCCCCCACGAGCAGTACTTC CASPGTGGPHEQYF
TRBJ2-7 few . TRBV3-1/TRBV3-2 TGTGCCAGCAGCCCAGGGTTGGGATTCTACGAGCAGTACTTC CASSPGLGFYEQYF
TRBJ2-7 . TRBD1 TRBV5-4 TGTGCCAGCAGCTCCCGGGACAGCTCCTACGAGCAGTACTTC CASSSRDSSYEQYF
TRBJ2-3 . . TRBV5-6 TGTGCCAGCAGCTTGGCTCTGGTAGCCACAGATACGCAGTATTTT CASSLALVATDTQYF
TRBJ2-3 few TRBD2 TRBV11-2 TGTGCCAGCAGCTCATGGACTAGCGGGGGTAAGGGAGATACGCAGTATTTT CASSSWTSGGKGDTQYF
TRBJ2-7 . TRBD1 TRBV7-9 TGTGCCAGCAGCCGACAGGGAAGGAACGAGCAGTACTTC CASSRQGRNEQYF
TRBJ1-6 . . TRBV19 TGTGCCAGTAGTATAGGTGCGACAGTCAATTCACCCCTCCACTTT CASSIGATVNSPLHF
TRBJ2-1 . . TRBV6-5 TGTGCCAGTCGTTTTTCGGAGAATTCCTACAATGAGCAGTTCTTC CASRFSENSYNEQFF
TRBJ1-4 few . TRBV25-1 TGTGCCAGCAATCGACAGGTCGGCGAAAAACTGTTTTTT CASNRQVGEKLFF
TRBJ2-5 few . TRBV24-1 TGTGCCACCAGTGATTCCTCGCGGGGTGGACAAGAGACCCAGTACTTC CATSDSSRGGQETQYF
TRBJ2-3 . TRBD2 TRBV7-9 TGTGCCAGCACCGGGACTAGCGACACAGATACGCAGTATTTT CASTGTSDTDTQYF
TRBJ2-7 . . TRBV7-2 TGTGCCAGCAGCTTTGGGGCAGGGGTCGAGCAGTACTTC CASSFGAGVEQYF
TRBJ2-1 . TRBD1 TRBV24-1 TGTGCCACCAGTGATTCACCAGGCCGGACAGGGCAAGAGCAGTTCTTC CATSDSPGRTGQEQFF
TRBJ1-6 few TRBD1 TRBV19 TGTGCCAGTAGTTCGTTCAGGGGGTACACTTCACCCCTCCACTTT CASSSFRGYTSPLHF
TRBJ1-6 . . TRBV19 TGTGCCACCAACCGCAGATTAGGAGGCTATAATTCACCCCTCCACTTT CATNRRLGGYNSPLHF
TRBJ1-4 once TRBD1 TRBV28 TGTGCCAGCAGTTCACCGGGACAGGGAGACGAAAAACTGTTTTTT CASSSPGQGDEKLFF
TRBJ1-5 . TRBD1 TRBV27 TGTGCCAGCAGTGGGACAGGGTGGGGCAATCAGCCCCAGCATTTT CASSGTGWGNQPQHF
TRBJ2-1 . . TRBV5-8 TGTGCCAGCAGCTTGGTTCGCGGCTTGAAGGAGCAGTTCTTC CASSLVRGLKEQFF